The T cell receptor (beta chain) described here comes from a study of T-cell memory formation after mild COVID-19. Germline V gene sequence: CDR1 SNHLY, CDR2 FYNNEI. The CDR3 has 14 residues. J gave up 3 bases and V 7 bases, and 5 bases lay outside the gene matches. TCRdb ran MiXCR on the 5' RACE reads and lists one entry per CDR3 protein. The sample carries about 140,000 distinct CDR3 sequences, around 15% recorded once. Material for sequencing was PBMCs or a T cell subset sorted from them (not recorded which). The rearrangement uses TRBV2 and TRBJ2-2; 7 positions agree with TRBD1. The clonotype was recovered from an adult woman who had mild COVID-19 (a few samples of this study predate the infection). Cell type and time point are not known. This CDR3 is CASKDQGDTGELFF. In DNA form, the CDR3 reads TGTGCCAGCAAGGACCAGGGGGACACCGGGGAGCTGTTTTTT.